This T cell receptor beta chain originates from a study of blood T cell repertoires in COVID-19. Original data processing: How many nucleated cells were present was estimated from reference gene primer amplification. Sequencing was performed with immunoSEQ multiplex PCR; in TCRdb, only in-frame clones are kept and a portion is missing. V and J calls and clone size come straight from that table; D and trimming were deduced from the DNA. The sample lists fewer than 85,000 clones, roughly 70% seen once, with approximately 2.8% in the top ten. Source material: peripheral blood. This clonotype was sampled from a human donor with acute or convalescent COVID-19. The donor label of this sample is uncertain.

Written as DNA, the CDR3 is TGTGCCAGCAGCTCCGGACTAGCACATGAAAAACTGTTTTTT. It specifies CASSSGLAHEKLFF. The rearrangement joins TRBV7-8 to TRBJ1-4; D gene uncertain. Germline CDR1 SGHVS, CDR2 FQNEAQ. The V gene lost 4 bases and the J gene lost 6 bases, with 12 bases spanning the gap. The CDR3 covers 14 residues.